These 10 T cell receptor beta chains were sequenced from one sample in a study of tumor and adjacent non-tumor tissue in lung cancer. Three rounds of nested PCR, following a modified ARM-PCR protocol, produced the TCRbeta library. TCRdb analysed the multiplex PCR reads with MiXCR anew, one entry per CDR3 protein. The sample contains some 120,000 distinct CDR3 sequences, roughly 64% of which appear only once. The template was RNA from unsorted bulk tissue. Sequenced: lung tumor tissue. The receptors shown here come from a man under 40 with non-small cell lung cancer.

The sample holds many counts of this clonotype. V usage is TRBV20-1 and J usage is TRBJ1-1; D is unresolved. V was shortened by 3 bases and J by 4 bases, with 12 bases between the two germline ends. Germline assignment: CDR1 DFQATT and CDR2 SNEGSKA (reference sequence). The CDR3 has 13 amino acids. CDR3 residues: CSASGGRTTEAFF. The CDR3 DNA sequence: TGCAGTGCTAGCGGTGGGCGGACCACTGAAGCTTTCTTT.

In the case of this clonotype: The junction does not match germline at one end; this may be a read error. The J gene is TRBJ1-1, the V gene TRBV5-1; no clear D. Per the germline V gene, CDR1 is SGHRS and CDR2 is YFSETQ. The CDR3 sequence is 13 residues long. CDR3 DNA: TGCGCCATCAGCTTGACTGGTAGCGCTGAAGCTTTCTTT. Encoded protein: CAISLTGSAEAFF.

This clonotype occurred once. This could be a read error, since a much larger clone is one nucleotide away. This sequence joins TRBV20-1 and TRBJ2-7; D unclear. The CDR3 extends over 11 amino acids. V was cut by 0 bases and J by 6 bases, with 6 bases left in between. Germline-derived CDR1 and CDR2 are DFQATT and SNEGSKA (reference sequence). CDR3 sequence: CSARDHSEQYF. Here the CDR3 DNA reads TGCAGTGCTAGAGATCACAGCGAGCAGTACTTC.

Worth noting for this clonotype: The junction departs from the called germline gene at one end, perhaps through a read error. V gene TRBV6-5 combines with J gene TRBJ1-6, with D unresolved. The germline V gene has CDR1 MNHEY and CDR2 SVGAGI. There are 15 residues in the CDR3. Here the CDR3 reads CVSSYDLGFNSSLHF. In DNA, the CDR3 is TGTGTCAGCAGTTATGATTTGGGCTTTAATTCATCCCTCCACTTT.

Concerning this clonotype: A read error may be the cause here, since a much bigger clone is one base away. The V call is TRBV20-1, the J call TRBJ1-6, with D perhaps TRBD1 (6 bases). The CDR3 sequence is 15 residues long. The germline gives CDR1 DFQATT, CDR2 SNEGSKA (reference sequence). With 0 bases removed from V and 7 bases from J, the gap between germline ends came to 13 bases. The CDR3 protein is CSARDKRGLNSPLHF. The CDR3 nucleotides are TGCAGTGCTAGAGATAAGAGGGGGTTGAATTCACCCCTCCACTTT.

This clonotype was observed a few times. The chain joins TRBV5-1 to TRBJ2-7; D is unclear. V shed 4 bases and J shed 0 bases, with 8 bases lying between them. The CDR3 loop spans 13 amino acids. The germline CDR1 and CDR2 sequences are SGHRS and YFSETQ. CDR3: CASSPRSSYEQYF. DNA for the CDR3: TGCGCCAGCAGCCCAAGGAGCTCCTACGAGCAGTACTTC.

This sequence joins TRBV30 and TRBJ2-3; 8 bases match TRBD2. CDR1 and CDR2 (germline): GTSNPN, SVGIG (reference sequence). After removal of 5 bases from V and 6 bases from J, the junction contained 7 bases not matched to a gene. The CDR3 has 13 amino acids. CDR3 region: CAWAAGARDTQYF. The DNA of the CDR3 is TGTGCCTGGGCAGCGGGGGCGCGGGATACGCAGTATTTT.

Details on this clonotype: The junction departs from the called germline gene at one end, perhaps through a read error. V is TRBV20-1 and J is TRBJ2-5; no clear D. This CDR3 spans 15 amino acids. Germline CDR1 is DFQATT and CDR2 is SNEGSKA (reference sequence). The CDR3 DNA sequence: TGCAGTGCTAGAGTCCCAGGATTTTCCCAAGAAACCCAGTACTTC. It yields the protein CSARVPGFSQETQYF.

The chain uses TRBV11-1 and TRBJ1-2; TRBD1 aligns across 8 bases. V trimming: 5 bases; J trimming: 13 bases; junction bases outside the gene matches: 6. Germline CDR1 and CDR2: SGHAT and FQDESV (reference sequence). CDR3 length: 11 residues. CDR3 loop: CASSHGQGSTF. In DNA form, the CDR3 reads TGTGCCAGCAGCCATGGACAGGGTTCCACCTTC.

The chain is built from TRBV20-1 and TRBJ2-5; the D gene is possibly TRBD2 (7 bases). There are 15 residues in the CDR3. Trimming pared 0 bases from V and 7 bases from J, leaving 18 bases between. CDR1 and CDR2 from the germline V gene are DFQATT and SNEGSKA (reference sequence). CDR3 nucleotides: TGCAGTGCTAGAGATCCGCGGGGGCCCCCCGTGACCCAGTACTTC. Protein: CSARDPRGPPVTQYF.